This TCR beta chain comes out of a study of blood T cell repertoires in COVID-19. About the study: Acute and convalescent COVID-19 samples came from the United States, Italy and Spain. PBMCs, B-cell-depleted T cells, or T cells were the source of the cDNA or gDNA that made up the material.

Source study methods: Counts of nucleated cells, estimated from reference gene primer amplification, were obtained. Sequencing used immunoSEQ multiplex PCR; TCRdb keeps in-frame clones, though not all of them. The DNA was the basis for D and trimming; V, J and clone size are from that table. The sample consists of some 190,000 clones, around 83% of them appearing once. Germline CDR1 ENHRY, CDR2 SYGVKD. With 3 bases clipped from V and 2 bases from J, the junction kept 17 bases outside the gene matches. There are 20 residues in the CDR3. The chain joins TRBV10-3 to TRBJ2-3; TRBD2 matches at 10 bases. Sequenced material: peripheral blood. The sequence was obtained from a woman aged 80 or over with acute or convalescent COVID-19. DNA for the CDR3: TGTGCCATCAGTGACCCGGGAAAAGTAACTAGCGGGATTAACACAGATACGCAGTATTTT. It encodes CAISDPGKVTSGINTDTQYF.